These T cell receptor beta chains were read from a single sample in a study of blood T cell repertoires in COVID-19. Sequencing used immunoSEQ multiplex PCR; TCRdb keeps in-frame clones, though not all of them. The sample has some 200,000 clones, more than 80% seen once. Input material: PBMCs or T cells enriched from blood (not recorded which). Source of these receptors: a woman under 30 in a cohort exposed to, infected with or recovered from COVID-19 (not recorded which). Each CDR3 is given with its conserved first and last residue. The order of the fields is D gene, clone size, J gene, V gene, CDR3 DNA, CDR3 protein. D genes are given only for firm matches. The listing skips clone size in some rows; elsewhere it reads once, few, many or a size class.

D gene: TRBD2
clone size: NA
J gene: TRBJ2-3
V gene: TRBV14
CDR3 DNA: TGTGCCAGCAGCCTCAGGACTAGCGGATCTCCTCTGTTTAGCACAGATACGCAGTATTTT
CDR3 protein: CASSLRTSGSPLFSTDTQYF

D gene: TRBD1
clone size: NA
J gene: TRBJ1-6
V gene: TRBV7-6
CDR3 DNA: TGTGCCAGCAGCCACCGGAGACAGGGAGACTCACCCCTCCACTTT
CDR3 protein: CASSHRRQGDSPLHF

D gene: NA
clone size: NA
J gene: TRBJ2-1
V gene: TRBV7-3
CDR3 DNA: TGTGCCAGCAGCTCCGAACGTCCTAAGGGGGAGCAGTTCTTC
CDR3 protein: CASSSERPKGEQFF

D gene: NA
clone size: NA
J gene: TRBJ2-3
V gene: TRBV7-8
CDR3 DNA: TGTGCCAGCAGCCCTACTCTAGCGTACAGTAGCACAGATACGCAGTATTTT
CDR3 protein: CASSPTLAYSSTDTQYF

D gene: TRBD1
clone size: NA
J gene: TRBJ1-4
V gene: TRBV5-1
CDR3 DNA: TGCGCCAGCAGCATGGACAGGGGCGGTGAAAAACTGTTTTTT
CDR3 protein: CASSMDRGGEKLFF

D gene: NA
clone size: NA
J gene: TRBJ1-2
V gene: TRBV30
CDR3 DNA: TGTGCCTGGAGTCCTCCCCGGAGGGGCTACACCTTC
CDR3 protein: CAWSPPRRGYTF

D gene: TRBD2
clone size: NA
J gene: TRBJ2-1
V gene: TRBV19
CDR3 DNA: TGTGCCAGTGGCGGCCTGCTAGCGGGATATGATGAGCAGTTCTTC
CDR3 protein: CASGGLLAGYDEQFF

D gene: TRBD2
clone size: NA
J gene: TRBJ2-1
V gene: TRBV11-3
CDR3 DNA: TGTGCCAGCAGCTTAGAGGCGGGAGCGACCTACAATGAGCAGTTCTTC
CDR3 protein: CASSLEAGATYNEQFF

D gene: NA
clone size: NA
J gene: TRBJ2-7
V gene: TRBV29-1
CDR3 DNA: TGCAGCGTACGGACAGTGGGCTACGAGCAGTACTTC
CDR3 protein: CSVRTVGYEQYF

D gene: NA
clone size: NA
J gene: TRBJ1-1
V gene: TRBV3-1/TRBV3-2
CDR3 DNA: TGTGCCAGCAGCCTACGCGGAGGGGCCAAGACTGAAGCTTTCTTT
CDR3 protein: CASSLRGGAKTEAFF

D gene: NA
clone size: once
J gene: TRBJ1-4
V gene: TRBV30
CDR3 DNA: TGTGCCTGGAGTGTACATCGTCAGAATGAAAAACTGTTTTTT
CDR3 protein: CAWSVHRQNEKLFF

D gene: NA
clone size: NA
J gene: TRBJ1-2
V gene: TRBV11-3
CDR3 DNA: TGTGCCAGCAGCCTTGGGCAGGGACACAATAAGGGACCCCATGGCTACACCTTC
CDR3 protein: CASSLGQGHNKGPHGYTF

D gene: NA
clone size: NA
J gene: TRBJ1-2
V gene: TRBV4-1
CDR3 DNA: TGCGCCAGCAGCCATGGACAGCAATTCTATGGCTACACCTTC
CDR3 protein: CASSHGQQFYGYTF

D gene: TRBD2
clone size: NA
J gene: TRBJ2-3
V gene: TRBV27
CDR3 DNA: TGTGCCAGCAGTTCCAGACTAGCGGGGGGGCAGGGCACAGATACGCAGTATTTT
CDR3 protein: CASSSRLAGGQGTDTQYF

D gene: NA
clone size: NA
J gene: TRBJ1-3
V gene: TRBV6-5
CDR3 DNA: TGTGCCAGCAGTTCCGCAGGTAGCTCTGGAAACACCATATATTTT
CDR3 protein: CASSSAGSSGNTIYF

D gene: TRBD1
clone size: once
J gene: TRBJ2-1
V gene: TRBV6-5
CDR3 DNA: TGTGCCAGCAGTTACTCGATCGGGACAGGGAGTGAGCAGTTCTTC
CDR3 protein: CASSYSIGTGSEQFF

D gene: NA
clone size: NA
J gene: TRBJ1-2
V gene: TRBV11-2
CDR3 DNA: TGTGCCAGCAGCTTAAAGAGTGTCTATGGCTACACCTTC
CDR3 protein: CASSLKSVYGYTF

D gene: TRBD2
clone size: NA
J gene: TRBJ2-3
V gene: TRBV5-1
CDR3 DNA: TGCGCCAGCAACGGGTTACTAGCGGGAGGGGTCGATACGCAGTATTTT
CDR3 protein: CASNGLLAGGVDTQYF

D gene: NA
clone size: NA
J gene: TRBJ2-7
V gene: TRBV4-1
CDR3 DNA: TGCGCCAGCAGCCAAGTTAACTCCTACGAGCAGTACTTC
CDR3 protein: CASSQVNSYEQYF

D gene: TRBD1
clone size: NA
J gene: TRBJ1-2
V gene: TRBV11-2
CDR3 DNA: TGTGCCAGCAGCTCCGACAGGGTGGGCTACACCTTC
CDR3 protein: CASSSDRVGYTF

D gene: NA
clone size: NA
J gene: TRBJ1-1
V gene: TRBV28
CDR3 DNA: TGTGCCAGCAGGGAGTTGAACACTGAAGCTTTCTTT
CDR3 protein: CASRELNTEAFF

D gene: NA
clone size: NA
J gene: TRBJ2-2
V gene: TRBV10-3
CDR3 DNA: TGTGCCATCAGTGAGTCAGGGGACGGGGAGCTGTTTTTT
CDR3 protein: CAISESGDGELFF

D gene: TRBD2
clone size: NA
J gene: TRBJ2-1
V gene: TRBV6-5
CDR3 DNA: TGTGCCAGCAGTTACTCCAGCGGGGGGGCTTACAATGAGCAGTTCTTC
CDR3 protein: CASSYSSGGAYNEQFF

D gene: TRBD1
clone size: NA
J gene: TRBJ2-1
V gene: TRBV7-3
CDR3 DNA: TGTGCCAGCAGCCCTTGGGGGACAGGGGGCGAGAATGAGCAGTTCTTC
CDR3 protein: CASSPWGTGGENEQFF

D gene: NA
clone size: few
J gene: TRBJ1-1
V gene: TRBV7-9
CDR3 DNA: TGTGCCAGCAGCTTAAGCGCGGCCGGGTCTGAAGCTTTCTTT
CDR3 protein: CASSLSAAGSEAFF

D gene: NA
clone size: NA
J gene: TRBJ2-4
V gene: TRBV25-1
CDR3 DNA: TGTGCCAGCAGTGGCGTTTCGCCCAGGGTTGGCAAAAACATTCAGTACTTC
CDR3 protein: CASSGVSPRVGKNIQYF

D gene: NA
clone size: NA
J gene: TRBJ2-2
V gene: TRBV11-3
CDR3 DNA: TGTGCCAGCAGCTTCGCCGGGAACAACACCGGGGAGCTGTTTTTT
CDR3 protein: CASSFAGNNTGELFF

D gene: NA
clone size: NA
J gene: TRBJ2-7
V gene: TRBV11-2
CDR3 DNA: TGTGCCAGCAGCTTAGATCGGGGGAAGGGCGAGCAGTACTTC
CDR3 protein: CASSLDRGKGEQYF

D gene: NA
clone size: NA
J gene: TRBJ2-2
V gene: TRBV7-9
CDR3 DNA: TGTGCCAGCAGCTTATTCGGGGACACCGGGGAGCTGTTTTTT
CDR3 protein: CASSLFGDTGELFF

D gene: TRBD1
clone size: NA
J gene: TRBJ1-5
V gene: TRBV6-1
CDR3 DNA: TGTGCCAGCAGTGAAAACAGGGGGAGCAATCAGCCCCAGCATTTT
CDR3 protein: CASSENRGSNQPQHF

D gene: TRBD1
clone size: NA
J gene: TRBJ1-2
V gene: TRBV7-3
CDR3 DNA: TGTGCCAGCAGCTCCGGACAGGGAACTGGCTACACCTTC
CDR3 protein: CASSSGQGTGYTF

D gene: NA
clone size: NA
J gene: TRBJ2-4
V gene: TRBV10-1
CDR3 DNA: TGCGCCAGCAGTGATGGCAGGGCGGTAAACATTCAGTACTTC
CDR3 protein: CASSDGRAVNIQYF

D gene: TRBD2
clone size: NA
J gene: TRBJ2-5
V gene: TRBV28
CDR3 DNA: TGTGCCAGCAGGGCGGGAGAGGGGACCCAGTACTTC
CDR3 protein: CASRAGEGTQYF

D gene: NA
clone size: NA
J gene: TRBJ2-6
V gene: TRBV7-9
CDR3 DNA: TGTGCCAGCAGCCTAACTGGGGCCAACGTCCTGACTTTC
CDR3 protein: CASSLTGANVLTF

D gene: TRBD1
clone size: NA
J gene: TRBJ2-7
V gene: TRBV7-2
CDR3 DNA: TGTGCCAGCAGCTTCGACAGGGGATATGACGAGCAGTACTTC
CDR3 protein: CASSFDRGYDEQYF

D gene: NA
clone size: NA
J gene: TRBJ2-3
V gene: TRBV5-1
CDR3 DNA: TGCGCCAGCAGCACGGGGAGCACAGATACGCAGTATTTT
CDR3 protein: CASSTGSTDTQYF

D gene: NA
clone size: NA
J gene: TRBJ2-2
V gene: TRBV2
CDR3 DNA: TGTGCCAGCGCGGCCAGTGTCGACACCGGGGAGCTGTTTTTT
CDR3 protein: CASAASVDTGELFF

D gene: NA
clone size: NA
J gene: TRBJ1-6
V gene: TRBV7-8
CDR3 DNA: TGTGCCAGCAGCGTCAGGGGATTTAATTCACCCCTCCACTTT
CDR3 protein: CASSVRGFNSPLHF

D gene: TRBD2
clone size: NA
J gene: TRBJ2-1
V gene: TRBV11-3
CDR3 DNA: TGTGCCAGCAGCTTTAGCGGGGGGACCTACAATGAGCAGTTCTTC
CDR3 protein: CASSFSGGTYNEQFF

D gene: NA
clone size: NA
J gene: TRBJ1-5
V gene: TRBV11-2
CDR3 DNA: TGTGCCAGCAGCCCGGAAGGGGACATTAATCAGCCCCAGCATTTT
CDR3 protein: CASSPEGDINQPQHF

D gene: NA
clone size: once
J gene: TRBJ2-7
V gene: TRBV19
CDR3 DNA: TGTGCCAGTAGTACAACAGGGTCTCGGGAGCAGTACTTC
CDR3 protein: CASSTTGSREQYF

D gene: NA
clone size: NA
J gene: TRBJ2-7
V gene: TRBV18
CDR3 DNA: TGTGCCAGCTCACAATCAACGGGCTACGAGCAGTACTTC
CDR3 protein: CASSQSTGYEQYF

D gene: NA
clone size: NA
J gene: TRBJ1-4
V gene: TRBV5-4
CDR3 DNA: TGTGCCAGCAGCCCGTCGTTTCAACTGCGCGAAAAACTGTTTTTT
CDR3 protein: CASSPSFQLREKLFF

D gene: NA
clone size: NA
J gene: TRBJ1-1
V gene: TRBV19
CDR3 DNA: TGTGCCAGTAGTGACGGGACACAGATTAGCACTGAAGCTTTCTTT
CDR3 protein: CASSDGTQISTEAFF

D gene: NA
clone size: NA
J gene: TRBJ1-4
V gene: TRBV6-5
CDR3 DNA: TGTGCCAGCATAGAGGGGACATCGAATGAAAAACTGTTTTTT
CDR3 protein: CASIEGTSNEKLFF

D gene: TRBD1
clone size: NA
J gene: TRBJ2-2
V gene: TRBV19
CDR3 DNA: TGTGCCAGTAGTATAGATCAGACAGGGGGCCTTGTACCCGGGGAGCTGTTTTTT
CDR3 protein: CASSIDQTGGLVPGELFF

D gene: TRBD2
clone size: once
J gene: TRBJ2-7
V gene: TRBV10-3
CDR3 DNA: TGTGCCATCAAGAATGGAGCGGGAGAGGCCTACGAGCAGTACTTC
CDR3 protein: CAIKNGAGEAYEQYF

D gene: TRBD1
clone size: NA
J gene: TRBJ1-1
V gene: TRBV12-5
CDR3 DNA: TGTGCTAGTGGTTTGTCCACAGGGGTTACTGAAGCTTTCTTT
CDR3 protein: CASGLSTGVTEAFF